This TCR beta chain appears in the sequencing data of a study of tumor-infiltrating lymphocytes in primary liver carcinoma. Across the whole study: The patients included men and women who were aged 30 to 69 years. Spanning 4.2 to 10 cm, the tumors were T1-T3 N0M0. Regarding the study as a whole: Between tumor regions, pairs overlapped more than tumor-adjacent and tumor-blood pairs did.

V gave up 0 bases and J gave up 0 bases, with 6 bases separating them. Germline V gene lookup returns CDR1 SGHRS and CDR2 YFSETQ. This CDR3 comprises 15 residues. Germline DNA was extracted too, while blood RNA derived from unsorted whole blood. Among the patients, all had chronic HBV infection and none had been treated. On this clonotype: Its antigen is not identified.

The authors made TCR beta cDNA from about 500 ng total RNA with a constant-region primer. Researchers made the TCR beta libraries by running three nested multiplex PCR rounds with slightly modified ARM-PCR. A C-beta reverse primer was combined with TRBV1-TRBV30 forward primers in the first two PCR rounds, and each round had around 11 cycles. MiXCR, run by TCRdb on the multiplex PCR reads, gives a single entry per CDR3 protein. This table holds 300,000 to 400,000 distinct CDR3 sequences, less than 70% found once. This clonotype was obtained from a middle-aged man with primary liver carcinoma and hepatitis B virus infection. The chain combines TRBV5-1 with TRBJ2-2; D is uncertain. The sequenced material came from peripheral blood. This CDR3 is CASSLGVSNTGELFF. In DNA, the CDR3 is TGCGCCAGCAGCTTGGGGGTTTCGAACACCGGGGAGCTGTTTTTT.